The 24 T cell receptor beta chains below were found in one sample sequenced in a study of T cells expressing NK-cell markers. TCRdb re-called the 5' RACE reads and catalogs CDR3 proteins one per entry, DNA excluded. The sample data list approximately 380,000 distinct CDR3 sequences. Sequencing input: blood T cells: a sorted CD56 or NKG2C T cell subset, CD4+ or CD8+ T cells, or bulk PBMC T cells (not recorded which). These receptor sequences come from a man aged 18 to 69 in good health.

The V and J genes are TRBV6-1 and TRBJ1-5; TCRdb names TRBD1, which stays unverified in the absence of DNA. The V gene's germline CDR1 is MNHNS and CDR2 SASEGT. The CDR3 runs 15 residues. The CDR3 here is CASSEDRLWGQPQHF.

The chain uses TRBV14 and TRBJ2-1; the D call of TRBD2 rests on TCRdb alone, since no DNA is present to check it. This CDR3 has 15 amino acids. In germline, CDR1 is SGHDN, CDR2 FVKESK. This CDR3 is CASRQGLNKNNEQFF.

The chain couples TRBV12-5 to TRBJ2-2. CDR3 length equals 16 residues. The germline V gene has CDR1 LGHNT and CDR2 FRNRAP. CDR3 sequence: CASGLTVSPNTGELFF.

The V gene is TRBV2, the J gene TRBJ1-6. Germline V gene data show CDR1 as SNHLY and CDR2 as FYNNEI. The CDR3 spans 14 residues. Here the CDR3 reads CASQRREGQSPLHF. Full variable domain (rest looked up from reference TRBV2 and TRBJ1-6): EPEVTQTPSHQVTQMGQEVILRCVPISNHLYFYWYRQILGQKVEFLVSFYNNEISEKSEIFDDQFSVERPDGSNFTLKIRSTKLEDSAMYFCASQRREGQSPLHFGNGTRLTVT.

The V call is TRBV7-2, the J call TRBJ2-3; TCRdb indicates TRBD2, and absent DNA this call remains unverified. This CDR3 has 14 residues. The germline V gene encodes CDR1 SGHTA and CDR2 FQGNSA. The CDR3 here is CASTGGLPTDTQYF.

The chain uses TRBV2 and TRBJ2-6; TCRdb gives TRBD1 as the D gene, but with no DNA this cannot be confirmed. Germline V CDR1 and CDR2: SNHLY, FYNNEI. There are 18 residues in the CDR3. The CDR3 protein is CASNRGAVLSSGANVLTF.

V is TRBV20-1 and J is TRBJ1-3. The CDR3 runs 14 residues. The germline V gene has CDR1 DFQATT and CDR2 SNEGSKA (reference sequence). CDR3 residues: CSARDGTAGNTIYF.

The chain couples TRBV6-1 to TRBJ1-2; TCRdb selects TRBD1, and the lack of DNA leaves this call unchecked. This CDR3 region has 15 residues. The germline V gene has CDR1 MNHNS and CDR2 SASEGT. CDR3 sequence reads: CASSDRDRDNYGYTF.

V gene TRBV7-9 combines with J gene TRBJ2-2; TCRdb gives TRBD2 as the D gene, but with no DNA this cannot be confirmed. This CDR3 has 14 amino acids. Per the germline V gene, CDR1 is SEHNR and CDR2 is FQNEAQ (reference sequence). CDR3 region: CASSSTRLTGELFF. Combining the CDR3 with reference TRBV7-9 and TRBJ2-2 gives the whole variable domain DTGVSQNPRHKITKRGQNVTFRCDPISEHNRLYWYRQTLGQGPEFLTYFQNEAQLEKSRLLSDRFSAERPKGSFSTLEIQRTEQGDSAMYLCASSSTRLTGELFFGEGSRLTVL.

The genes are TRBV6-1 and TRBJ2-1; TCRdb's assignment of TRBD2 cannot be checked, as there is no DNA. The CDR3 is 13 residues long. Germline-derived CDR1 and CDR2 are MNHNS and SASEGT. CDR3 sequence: CASTLTEGVKQFF.

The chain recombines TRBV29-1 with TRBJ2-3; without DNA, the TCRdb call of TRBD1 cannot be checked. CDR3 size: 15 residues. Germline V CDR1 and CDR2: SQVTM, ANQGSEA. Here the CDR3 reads CSALYRTGVTDTQYF.

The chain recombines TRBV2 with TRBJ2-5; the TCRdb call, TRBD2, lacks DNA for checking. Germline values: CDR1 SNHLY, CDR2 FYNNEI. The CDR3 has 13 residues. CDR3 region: CASSPAGSETQYF.

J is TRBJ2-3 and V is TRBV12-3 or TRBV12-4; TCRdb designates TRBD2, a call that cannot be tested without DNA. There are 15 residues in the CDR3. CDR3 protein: CASSLPAGRPDTQYF.

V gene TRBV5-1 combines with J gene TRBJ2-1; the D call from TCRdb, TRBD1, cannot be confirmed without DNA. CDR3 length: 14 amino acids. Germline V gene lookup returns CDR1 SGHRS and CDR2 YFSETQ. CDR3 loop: CASSLHRGTNEQFF.

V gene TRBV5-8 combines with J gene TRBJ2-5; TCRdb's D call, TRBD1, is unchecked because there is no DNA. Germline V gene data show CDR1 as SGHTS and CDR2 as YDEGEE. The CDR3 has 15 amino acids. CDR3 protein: CASSSGQGMFQTQYF.

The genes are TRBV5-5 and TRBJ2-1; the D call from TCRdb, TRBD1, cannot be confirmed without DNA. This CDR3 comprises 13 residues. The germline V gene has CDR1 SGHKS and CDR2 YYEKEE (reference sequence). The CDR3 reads CASSPDRHNEQFF.

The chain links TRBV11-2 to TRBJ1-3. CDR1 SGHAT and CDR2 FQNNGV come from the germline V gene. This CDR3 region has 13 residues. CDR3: CASSPRGMDTIYF.

The CDR3 loop is CASSEGRLGPYTQYF. The rearrangement links TRBV25-1 to TRBJ2-3; as DNA is missing, the TRBD2 call by TCRdb cannot be tested. The CDR3 has 15 amino acids. In germline, CDR1 is MGHDK, CDR2 SYGVNS.

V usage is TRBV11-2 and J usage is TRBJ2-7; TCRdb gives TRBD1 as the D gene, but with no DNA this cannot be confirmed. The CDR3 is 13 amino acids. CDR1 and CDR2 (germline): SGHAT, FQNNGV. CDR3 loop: CASRDGAGDEQYF. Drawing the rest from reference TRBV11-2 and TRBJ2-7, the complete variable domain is EAGVAQSPRYKIIEKRQSVAFWCNPISGHATLYWYQQILGQGPKLLIQFQNNGVVDDSQLPKDRFSAERLKGVDSTLKIQPAKLEDSAVYLCASRDGAGDEQYFGPGTRLTVT.

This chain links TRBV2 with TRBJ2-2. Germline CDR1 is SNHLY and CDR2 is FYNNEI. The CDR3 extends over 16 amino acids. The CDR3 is CASSEVQAELGGELFF.

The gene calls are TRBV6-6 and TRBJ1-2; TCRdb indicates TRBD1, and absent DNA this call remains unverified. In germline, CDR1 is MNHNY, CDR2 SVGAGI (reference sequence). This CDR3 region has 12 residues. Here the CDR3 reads CASSGTYYGYTF.

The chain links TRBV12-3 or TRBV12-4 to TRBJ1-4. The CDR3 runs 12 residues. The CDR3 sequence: CASSVIGEKLFF.

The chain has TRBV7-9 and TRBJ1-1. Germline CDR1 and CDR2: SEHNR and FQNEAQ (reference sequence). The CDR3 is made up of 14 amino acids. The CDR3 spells CASSSLGPNTEAFF.

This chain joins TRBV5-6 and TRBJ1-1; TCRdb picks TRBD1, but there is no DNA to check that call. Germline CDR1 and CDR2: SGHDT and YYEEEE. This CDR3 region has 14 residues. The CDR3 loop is CASSLGAGGSEAFF.